This T cell receptor beta chain was found in a study of cytomegalovirus exposure and HLA in healthy donors. Whole-study findings and limits: Certain indistinguishable V segments, among them TRBV6-2 and TRBV6-3, were excluded. CMV antigen specificity of a few CMV-associated chains was confirmed in vitro. Near-uniform donor sequencing depth was presumed by presence/absence analyses.

This CDR3 has 12 amino acids. Trimming removed 7 bases from V and 4 bases from J, with 8 bases in between. CDR1 and CDR2 (germline): MNHNY, SVGAGI (reference sequence). Primers for the PCR totalled 60 Vbeta and 13 Jbeta. Measured with immunoSEQ multiplex PCR; TCRdb has only the in-frame clones, and not every one. Of roughly 120,000 clones in the sample, about four fifths were seen once. This clone has a handful of counts. Its antigen is unidentified. The genes are TRBV6-6 and TRBJ1-5, with D perhaps matching TRBD1 (6 bases). Sequenced sample: PBMCs. This clonotype originated in a woman aged 60-70 years in good health and CMV-seropositive. CDR3 in DNA: TGTGCCAGCAACCAGGGGAATCAGCCCCAGCATTTT. Translated: CASNQGNQPQHF.